This T cell receptor beta chain was captured by sequencing in a study of OX40 agonist ivuxolimab in advanced cancers. Study-wide background: The treatment was a fully human IgG2 OX40 agonist, ivuxolimab. There were three patients with partial responses, one having hepatocellular carcinoma and two cutaneous melanoma.

Some clones are missing from TCRdb's copy, which holds only in-frame ones; the method was immunoSEQ multiplex PCR. Of about 14,000 clones listed, approximately 80% are singletons. The clonotype was recovered from an adult with an advanced solid tumor such as melanoma, head and neck, liver or kidney cancer. The source was CD4+ or CD8+ T cells sorted from blood, collected in a trial of the OX40 agonist ivuxolimab.

The CDR3 sequence is CASSASGRAYNEQFF. The CDR3 DNA follows: TGTGCCAGCAGCGCGAGCGGGAGGGCCTACAATGAGCAGTTCTTC. The rearrangement joins TRBV9 to TRBJ2-1; 10 positions agree with TRBD2. V was pared by 3 bases and J by 2 bases, with 2 bases of the junction left unmatched. Germline-derived CDR1 and CDR2 are SGDLS and YYNGEE. This CDR3 contains 15 residues.